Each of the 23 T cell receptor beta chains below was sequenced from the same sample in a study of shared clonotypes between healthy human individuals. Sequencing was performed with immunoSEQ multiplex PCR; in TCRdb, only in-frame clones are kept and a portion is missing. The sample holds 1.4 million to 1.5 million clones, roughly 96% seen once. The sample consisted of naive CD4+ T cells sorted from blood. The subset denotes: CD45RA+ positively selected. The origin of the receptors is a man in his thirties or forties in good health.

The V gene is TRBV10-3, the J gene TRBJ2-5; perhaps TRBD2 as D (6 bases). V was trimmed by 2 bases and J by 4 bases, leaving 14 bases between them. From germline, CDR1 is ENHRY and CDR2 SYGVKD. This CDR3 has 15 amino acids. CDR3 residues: CAISEPQRGVETQYF. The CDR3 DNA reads TGTGCCATCAGTGAGCCCCAGCGCGGGGTAGAGACCCAGTACTTC.

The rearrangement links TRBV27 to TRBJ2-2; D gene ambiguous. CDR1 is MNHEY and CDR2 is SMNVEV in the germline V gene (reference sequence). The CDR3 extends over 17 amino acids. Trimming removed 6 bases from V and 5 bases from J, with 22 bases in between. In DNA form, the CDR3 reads TGTGCCAGCAGGAGAACCGCCTACCCCTTGGGTACCGGGGAGCTGTTTTTT. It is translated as CASRRTAYPLGTGELFF.

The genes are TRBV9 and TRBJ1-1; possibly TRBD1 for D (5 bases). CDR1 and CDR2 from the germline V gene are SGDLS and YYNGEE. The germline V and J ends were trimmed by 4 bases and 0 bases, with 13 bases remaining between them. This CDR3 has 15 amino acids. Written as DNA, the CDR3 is TGTGCCAGCAGCCGGGACCTAAGAATGAACACTGAAGCTTTCTTT. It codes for CASSRDLRMNTEAFF.

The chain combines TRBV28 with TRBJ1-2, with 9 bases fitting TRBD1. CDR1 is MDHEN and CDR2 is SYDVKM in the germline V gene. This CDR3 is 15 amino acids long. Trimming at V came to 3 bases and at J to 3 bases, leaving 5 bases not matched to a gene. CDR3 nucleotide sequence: TGTGCCAGCAGTTTTGCACAGGGGGCCGACTATGGCTACACCTTC. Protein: CASSFAQGADYGYTF.

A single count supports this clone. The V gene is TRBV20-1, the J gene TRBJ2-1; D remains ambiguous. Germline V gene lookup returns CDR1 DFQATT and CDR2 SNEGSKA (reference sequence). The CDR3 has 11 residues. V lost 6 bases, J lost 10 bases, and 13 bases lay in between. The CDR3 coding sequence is TGCAGTGCCGGAAGGAGACAAGAGCAGTTCTTC. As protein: CSAGRRQEQFF.

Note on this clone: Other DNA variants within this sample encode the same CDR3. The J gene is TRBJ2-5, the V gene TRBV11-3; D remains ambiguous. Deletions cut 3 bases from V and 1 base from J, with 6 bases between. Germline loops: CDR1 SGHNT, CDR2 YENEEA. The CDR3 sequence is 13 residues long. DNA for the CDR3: TGTGCCAGCAGCTTGGTTCTCCAAGAGACCCAGTACTTC. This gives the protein CASSLVLQETQYF.

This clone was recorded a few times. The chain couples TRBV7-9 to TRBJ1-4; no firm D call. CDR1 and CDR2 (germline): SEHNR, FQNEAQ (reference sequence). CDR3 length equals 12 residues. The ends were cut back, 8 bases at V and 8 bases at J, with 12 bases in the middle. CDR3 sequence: CASLGFGEKLFF. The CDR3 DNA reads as TGTGCCAGCTTAGGGTTTGGGGAAAAACTGTTTTTT.

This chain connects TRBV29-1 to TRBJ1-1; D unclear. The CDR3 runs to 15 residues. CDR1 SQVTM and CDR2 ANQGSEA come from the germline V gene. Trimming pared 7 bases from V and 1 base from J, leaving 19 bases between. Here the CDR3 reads CSGWRKNTENTEAFF. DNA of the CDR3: TGCAGCGGGTGGAGGAAGAATACGGAGAACACTGAAGCTTTCTTT. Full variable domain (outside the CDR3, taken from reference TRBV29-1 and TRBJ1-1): SAVISQKPSRDICQRGTSLTIQCQVDSQVTMMFWYRQQPGQSLTLIATANQGSEATYESGFVIDKFPISRPNLTFSTLTVSNMSPEDSSIYLCSGWRKNTENTEAFFGQGTRLTVV.

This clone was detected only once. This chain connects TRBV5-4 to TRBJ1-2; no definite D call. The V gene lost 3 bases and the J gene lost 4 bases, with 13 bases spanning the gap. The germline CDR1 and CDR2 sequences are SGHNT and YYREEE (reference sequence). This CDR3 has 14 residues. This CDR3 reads CASSSSGRRYGYTF. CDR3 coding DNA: TGTGCCAGCAGCTCCTCAGGCCGTCGCTATGGCTACACCTTC.

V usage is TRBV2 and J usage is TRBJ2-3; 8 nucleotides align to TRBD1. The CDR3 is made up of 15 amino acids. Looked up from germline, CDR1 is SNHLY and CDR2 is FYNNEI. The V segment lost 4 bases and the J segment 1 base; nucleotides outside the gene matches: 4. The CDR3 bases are TGTGCCAGCAGTGCGGCGGGACAGGGCACAGATACGCAGTATTTT. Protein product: CASSAAGQGTDTQYF.

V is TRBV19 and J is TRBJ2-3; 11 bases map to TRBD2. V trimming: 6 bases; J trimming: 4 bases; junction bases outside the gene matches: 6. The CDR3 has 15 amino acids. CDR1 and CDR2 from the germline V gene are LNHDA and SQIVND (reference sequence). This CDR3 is CASRVAGGIADTQYF. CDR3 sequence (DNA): TGTGCCAGTAGAGTAGCGGGAGGGATCGCAGATACGCAGTATTTT.

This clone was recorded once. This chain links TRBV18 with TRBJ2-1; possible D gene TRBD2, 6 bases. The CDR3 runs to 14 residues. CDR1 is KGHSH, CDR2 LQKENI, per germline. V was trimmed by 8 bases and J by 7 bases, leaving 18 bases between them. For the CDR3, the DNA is TGTGCCAGCCTCGAGCGGGCGACAGCAAATGAGCAGTTCTTC. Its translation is CASLERATANEQFF.

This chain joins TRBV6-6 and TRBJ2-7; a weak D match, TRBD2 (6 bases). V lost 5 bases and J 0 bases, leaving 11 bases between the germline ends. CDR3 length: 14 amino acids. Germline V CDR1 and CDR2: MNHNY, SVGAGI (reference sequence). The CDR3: CASSRDSSSYEQYF. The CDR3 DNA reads TGTGCCAGCAGTCGGGACTCCTCCTCCTACGAGCAGTACTTC.

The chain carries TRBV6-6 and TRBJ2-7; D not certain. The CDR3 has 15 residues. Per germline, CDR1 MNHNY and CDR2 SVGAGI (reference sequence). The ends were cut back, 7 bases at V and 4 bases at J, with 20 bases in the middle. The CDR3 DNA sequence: TGTGCCAGCATTACGACACCCACTCTGGGTTACGAGCAGTACTTC. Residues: CASITTPTLGYEQYF.

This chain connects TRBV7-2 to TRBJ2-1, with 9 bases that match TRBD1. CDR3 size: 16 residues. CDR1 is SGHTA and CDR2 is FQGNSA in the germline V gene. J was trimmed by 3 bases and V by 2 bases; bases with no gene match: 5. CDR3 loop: CASSLPETGGYNEQFF. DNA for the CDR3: TGTGCCAGCAGCTTACCCGAGACAGGGGGCTACAATGAGCAGTTCTTC. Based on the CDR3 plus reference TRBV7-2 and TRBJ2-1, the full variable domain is GAGVSQSPSNKVTEKGKDVELRCDPISGHTALYWYRQSLGQGLEFLIYFQGNSAPDKSGLPSDRFSAERTGGSVSTLTIQRTQQEDSAVYLCASSLPETGGYNEQFFGPGTRLTVL.

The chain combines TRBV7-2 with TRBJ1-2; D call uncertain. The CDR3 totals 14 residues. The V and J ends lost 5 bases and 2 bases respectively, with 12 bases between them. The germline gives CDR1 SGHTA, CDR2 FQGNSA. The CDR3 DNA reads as TGTGCCAGCAGCCAAGCCGGCAGAAACTATGGCTACACCTTC. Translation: CASSQAGRNYGYTF.

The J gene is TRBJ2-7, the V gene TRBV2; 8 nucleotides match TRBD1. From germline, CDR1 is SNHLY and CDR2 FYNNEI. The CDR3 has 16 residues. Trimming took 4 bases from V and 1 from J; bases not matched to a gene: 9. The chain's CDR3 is CASSVLGQGRSYEQYF. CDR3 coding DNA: TGTGCCAGCAGTGTTCTCGGACAGGGTCGTTCCTACGAGCAGTACTTC.

CDR3 loop: CASSLLGDYSNQPQHF. CDR3 sequence (DNA): TGTGCCAGCAGCTTGTTGGGAGATTATAGCAATCAGCCCCAGCATTTT. The chain couples TRBV5-6 to TRBJ1-5; D ambiguous. Germline loops: CDR1 SGHDT, CDR2 YYEEEE. Trimming took 1 base from V and 0 from J, leaving 11 bases between them. This CDR3 is built from 16 residues.

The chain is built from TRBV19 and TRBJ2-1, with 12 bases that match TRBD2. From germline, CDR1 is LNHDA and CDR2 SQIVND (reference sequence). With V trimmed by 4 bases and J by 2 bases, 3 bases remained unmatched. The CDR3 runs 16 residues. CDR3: CASSRLAGGTYNEQFF. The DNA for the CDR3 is TGTGCCAGTAGTAGGCTAGCGGGAGGGACCTACAATGAGCAGTTCTTC.

The CDR3 sequence is CASSFLAGALDTQYF. CDR3 sequence (DNA): TGTGCCAGCAGCTTTCTAGCGGGAGCTCTGGATACGCAGTATTTT. The chain recombines TRBV7-9 with TRBJ2-3; 10 nucleotides match TRBD2. Germline V gene data show CDR1 as SEHNR and CDR2 as FQNEAQ (reference sequence). Trimming at V came to 3 bases and at J to 6 bases, leaving 6 bases not matched to a gene. This CDR3 region has 15 residues.

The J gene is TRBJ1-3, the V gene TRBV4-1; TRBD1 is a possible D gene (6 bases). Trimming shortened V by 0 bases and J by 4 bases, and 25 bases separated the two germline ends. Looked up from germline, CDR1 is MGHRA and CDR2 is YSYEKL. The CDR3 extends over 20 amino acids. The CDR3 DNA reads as TGCGCCAGCAGCCAAGATGGAGCCGGGACGGTAGAAGGGACAGGAAACACCATATATTTT. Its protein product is CASSQDGAGTVEGTGNTIYF.

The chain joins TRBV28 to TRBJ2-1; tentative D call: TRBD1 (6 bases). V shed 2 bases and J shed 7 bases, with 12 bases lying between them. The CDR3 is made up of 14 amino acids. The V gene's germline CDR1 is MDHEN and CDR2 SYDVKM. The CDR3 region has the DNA TGTGCCAGCAGTTTAACAGGGTTTAGTAATGAGCAGTTCTTC. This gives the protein CASSLTGFSNEQFF.

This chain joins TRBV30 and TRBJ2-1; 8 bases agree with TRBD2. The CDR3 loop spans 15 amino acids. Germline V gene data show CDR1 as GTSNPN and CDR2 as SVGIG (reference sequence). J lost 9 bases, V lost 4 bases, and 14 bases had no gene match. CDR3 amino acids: CAWNSDSKREFEQFF. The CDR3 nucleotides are TGTGCCTGGAACTCGGACAGCAAGCGGGAGTTTGAGCAGTTCTTC.